Included here is one T cell receptor beta chain sequence, with context. Its antigen is as yet unknown. The data stem from a study of Ad26.COV2.S vaccination and SARS-CoV-2 variants. The CDR3 has 13 residues. Trimming left V 4 bases short and J 6 bases short, with 12 bases between. Germline values: CDR1 KGHDR, CDR2 SFDVKD. Sequenced by immunoSEQ multiplex PCR; TCRdb stores in-frame clones only, minus some. The sample comprises around 450,000 clones, 89% of which are singletons, and around 1.6% rests with the top ten. Broader study findings: Non-spike TCR breadth showed similarity between vaccine and placebo recipients.

Treatment indicated: some 20 received Ad26.COV2.S at low or high dose, single or two shots; 5 received placebo; per-sample allocation not given. The study sampled participants on day 63 after the first vaccine or placebo injection. The receptor was derived from a person between 18 and 60 years old who received the Ad26.COV2.S COVID-19 vaccine or a placebo. The J gene is TRBJ2-7, the V gene TRBV24-1, with TRBD1 as a possible D gene (6 bases). Source: peripheral blood, taken in a trial of Ad26.COV2.S vaccine versus placebo. CDR3 loop: CATSEQGQGEQYF. Written as DNA, the CDR3 is TGTGCCACCAGTGAACAGGGCCAGGGCGAGCAGTACTTC.